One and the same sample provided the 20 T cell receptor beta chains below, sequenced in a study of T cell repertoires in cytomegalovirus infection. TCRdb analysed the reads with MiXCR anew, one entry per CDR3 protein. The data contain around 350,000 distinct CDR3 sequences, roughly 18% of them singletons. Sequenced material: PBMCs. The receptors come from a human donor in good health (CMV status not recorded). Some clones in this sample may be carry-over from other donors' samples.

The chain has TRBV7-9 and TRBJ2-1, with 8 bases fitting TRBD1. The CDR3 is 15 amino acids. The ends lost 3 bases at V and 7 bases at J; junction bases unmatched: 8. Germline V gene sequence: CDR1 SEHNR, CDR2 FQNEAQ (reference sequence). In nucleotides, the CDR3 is TGTGCCAGCAGCTTGCCGCCAGGGGGCTTAAATGAGCAGTTCTTC. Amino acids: CASSLPPGGLNEQFF.

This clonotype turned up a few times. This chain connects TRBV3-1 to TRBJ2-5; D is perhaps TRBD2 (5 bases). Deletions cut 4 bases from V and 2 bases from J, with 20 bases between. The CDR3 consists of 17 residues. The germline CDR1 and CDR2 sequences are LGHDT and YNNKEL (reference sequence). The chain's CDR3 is CASSRLFSGPRQETQYF. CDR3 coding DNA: TGTGCCAGCAGCCGACTGTTCAGCGGCCCCCGACAAGAGACCCAGTACTTC.

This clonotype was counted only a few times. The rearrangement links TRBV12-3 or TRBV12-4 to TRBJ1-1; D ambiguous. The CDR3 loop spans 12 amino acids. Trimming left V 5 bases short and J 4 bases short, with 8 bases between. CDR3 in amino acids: CASSPFPTEAFF. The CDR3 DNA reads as TGTGCCAGCAGTCCCTTCCCCACTGAAGCTTTCTTT.

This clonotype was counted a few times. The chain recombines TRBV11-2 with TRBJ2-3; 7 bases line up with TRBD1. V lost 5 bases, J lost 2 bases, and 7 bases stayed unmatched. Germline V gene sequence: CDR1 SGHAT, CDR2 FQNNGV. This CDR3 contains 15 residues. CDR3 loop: CASSPDRDYTDTQYF. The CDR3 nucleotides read TGTGCCAGCAGCCCCGACAGGGATTACACAGATACGCAGTATTTT. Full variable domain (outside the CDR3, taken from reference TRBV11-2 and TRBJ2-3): EAGVAQSPRYKIIEKRQSVAFWCNPISGHATLYWYQQILGQGPKLLIQFQNNGVVDDSQLPKDRFSAERLKGVDSTLKIQPAKLEDSAVYLCASSPDRDYTDTQYFGPGTRLTVL.

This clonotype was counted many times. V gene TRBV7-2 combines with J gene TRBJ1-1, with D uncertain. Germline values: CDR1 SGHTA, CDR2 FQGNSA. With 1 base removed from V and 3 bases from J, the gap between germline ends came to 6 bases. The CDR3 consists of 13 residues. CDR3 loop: CASSLVQDTEAFF. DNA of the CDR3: TGTGCCAGCAGCTTAGTACAAGACACTGAAGCTTTCTTT. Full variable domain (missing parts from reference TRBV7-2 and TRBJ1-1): GAGVSQSPSNKVTEKGKDVELRCDPISGHTALYWYRQSLGQGLEFLIYFQGNSAPDKSGLPSDRFSAERTGGSVSTLTIQRTQQEDSAVYLCASSLVQDTEAFFGQGTRLTVV.

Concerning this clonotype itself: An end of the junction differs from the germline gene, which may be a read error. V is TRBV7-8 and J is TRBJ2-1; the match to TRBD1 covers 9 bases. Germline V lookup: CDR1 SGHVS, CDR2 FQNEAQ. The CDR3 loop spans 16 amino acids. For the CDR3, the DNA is TGTGCCAGCAACTTAAGGACAGGGGTGATGTCGAATGAGCAGTTCTTC. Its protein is CASNLRTGVMSNEQFF.

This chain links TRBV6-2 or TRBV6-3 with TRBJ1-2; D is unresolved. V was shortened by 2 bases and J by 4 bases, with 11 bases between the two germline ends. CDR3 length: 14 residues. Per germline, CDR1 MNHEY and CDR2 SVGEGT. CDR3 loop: CASSYGIRFYGYTF. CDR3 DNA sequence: TGTGCCAGCAGTTACGGGATTCGTTTCTATGGCTACACCTTC.

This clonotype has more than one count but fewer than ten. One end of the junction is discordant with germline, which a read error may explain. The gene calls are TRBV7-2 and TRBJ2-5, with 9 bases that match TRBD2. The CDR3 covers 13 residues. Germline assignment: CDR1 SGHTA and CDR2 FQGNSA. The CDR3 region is CASSLEVGSSGGF. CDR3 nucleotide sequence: TGTGCCAGCAGCTTAGAGGTGGGGAGTAGCGGGGGATTC.

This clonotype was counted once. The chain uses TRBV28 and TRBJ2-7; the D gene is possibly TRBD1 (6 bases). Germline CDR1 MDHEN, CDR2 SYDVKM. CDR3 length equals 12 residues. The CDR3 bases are TGTGCACAAAGCCCAGGGGCCTACGAGCAGTACTTC. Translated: CAQSPGAYEQYF.

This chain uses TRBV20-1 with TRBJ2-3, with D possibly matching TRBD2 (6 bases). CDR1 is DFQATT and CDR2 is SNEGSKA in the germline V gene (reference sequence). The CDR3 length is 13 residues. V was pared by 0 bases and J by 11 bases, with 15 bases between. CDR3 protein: CSARDGTPEGQYF. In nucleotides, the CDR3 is TGCAGTGCTAGAGATGGGACTCCAGAGGGGCAGTATTTT.

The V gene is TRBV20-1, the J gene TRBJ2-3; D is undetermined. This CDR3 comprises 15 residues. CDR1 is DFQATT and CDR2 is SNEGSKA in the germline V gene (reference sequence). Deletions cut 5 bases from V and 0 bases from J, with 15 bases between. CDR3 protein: CSAPQGQSSTDTQYF. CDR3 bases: TGCAGTGCTCCCCAAGGGCAATCTAGCACAGATACGCAGTATTTT.

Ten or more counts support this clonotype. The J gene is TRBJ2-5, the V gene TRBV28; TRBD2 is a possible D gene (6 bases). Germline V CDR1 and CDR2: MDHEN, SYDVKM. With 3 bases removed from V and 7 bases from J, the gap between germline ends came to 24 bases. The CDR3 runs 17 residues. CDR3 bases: TGTGCCAGCAGTTTGGTTGTGGACTACCAAAAACCTGGGACCCAGTACTTC. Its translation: CASSLVVDYQKPGTQYF.

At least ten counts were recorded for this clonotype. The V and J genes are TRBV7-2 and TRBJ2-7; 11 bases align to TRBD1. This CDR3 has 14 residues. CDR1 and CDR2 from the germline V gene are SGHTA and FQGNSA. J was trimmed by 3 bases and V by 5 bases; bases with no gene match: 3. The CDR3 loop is CASSTGQGVYEQYF. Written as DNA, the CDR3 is TGTGCCAGCAGCACGGGACAGGGGGTCTACGAGCAGTACTTC.

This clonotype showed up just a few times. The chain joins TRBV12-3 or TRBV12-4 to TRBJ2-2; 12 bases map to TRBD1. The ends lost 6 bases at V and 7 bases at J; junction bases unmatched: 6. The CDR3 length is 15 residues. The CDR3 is CASSLRDRGLGELFF. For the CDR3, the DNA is TGTGCCAGCAGCCTCCGGGACAGGGGGCTCGGGGAGCTGTTTTTT.

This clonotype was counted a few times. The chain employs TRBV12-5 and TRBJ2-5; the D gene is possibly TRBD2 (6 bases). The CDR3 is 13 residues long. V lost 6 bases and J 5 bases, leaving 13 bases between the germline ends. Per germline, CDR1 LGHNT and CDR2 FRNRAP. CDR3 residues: CASGRTNPETQYF. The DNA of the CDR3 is TGTGCTAGTGGAAGGACTAATCCGGAGACCCAGTACTTC.

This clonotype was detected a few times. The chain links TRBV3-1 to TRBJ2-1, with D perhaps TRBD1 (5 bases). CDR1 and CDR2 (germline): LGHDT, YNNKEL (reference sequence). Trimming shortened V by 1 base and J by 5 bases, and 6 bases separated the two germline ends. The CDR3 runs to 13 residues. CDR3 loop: CASSQGQNNEQFF. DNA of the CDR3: TGTGCCAGCAGCCAAGGACAGAACAATGAGCAGTTCTTC.

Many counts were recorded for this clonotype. The CDR3 nucleotides are TGTGCCAGCACCAAAGCAGGGACAGAGAACACTGAAGCTTTCTTT. The encoded protein is CASTKAGTENTEAFF. The rearrangement joins TRBV6-1 to TRBJ1-1; 7 positions agree with TRBD1. The germline V gene encodes CDR1 MNHNS and CDR2 SASEGT. The CDR3 is made up of 15 amino acids. The V segment lost 7 bases and the J segment 1 base; nucleotides outside the gene matches: 9.

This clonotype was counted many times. The CDR3: CATVPVAKNIQYF. CDR3 DNA sequence: TGTGCCACCGTTCCGGTGGCCAAAAACATTCAGTACTTC. The chain uses TRBV7-9 and TRBJ2-4; D unresolved. Germline CDR1 is SEHNR and CDR2 is FQNEAQ (reference sequence). The V end was cut by 10 bases, the J end by 1 base, with 11 bases between. The CDR3 consists of 13 residues.

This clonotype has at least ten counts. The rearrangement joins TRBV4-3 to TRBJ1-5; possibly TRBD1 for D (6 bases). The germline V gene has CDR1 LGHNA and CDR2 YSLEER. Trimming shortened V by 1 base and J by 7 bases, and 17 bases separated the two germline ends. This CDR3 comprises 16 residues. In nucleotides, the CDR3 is TGCGCCAGCAGCCAAGCCGAGGGGGGGTCGGGCCAGCCCCAGCATTTT. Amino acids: CASSQAEGGSGQPQHF.

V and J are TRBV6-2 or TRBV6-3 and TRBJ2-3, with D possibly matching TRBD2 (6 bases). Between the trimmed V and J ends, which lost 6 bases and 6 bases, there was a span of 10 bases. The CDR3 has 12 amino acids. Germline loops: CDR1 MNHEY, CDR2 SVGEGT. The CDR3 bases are TGTGCCAGCAGACCCCGGGGGGATACGCAGTATTTT. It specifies CASRPRGDTQYF.